The 26 T cell receptor beta chains below come from one sample, sequenced in a study of shared clonotypes between healthy human individuals. Using immunoSEQ multiplex PCR, the repertoire was profiled, and TCRdb retains in-frame clones only, with some absent. The sample consists of about a million clones, roughly 80% of them appearing once. The specimen was memory CD4+ T cells from PBMCs. Subset denoted: CD45RA-negative fraction. The receptor set was obtained from a man younger than 30 in good health. Some clones in this sample may be carry-over from other donors' samples.

The rearrangement joins TRBV18 to TRBJ2-5, with 10 bases lining up with TRBD2. Germline V gene sequence: CDR1 KGHSH, CDR2 LQKENI. The CDR3 spans 15 residues. V was pared by 7 bases and J by 5 bases, with 10 bases of the junction left unmatched. CDR3 sequence (DNA): TGTGCCAGCTGCCGTACTAGCGGGAACCTGGAGACCCAGTACTTC. Translated: CASCRTSGNLETQYF.

The CDR3 loop reads CASSLGGAVFEAFF. In DNA form, the CDR3 reads TGTGCCAGCAGTTTGGGGGGGGCGGTCTTTGAAGCTTTCTTT. The chain employs TRBV28 and TRBJ1-1; TRBD1 is a possible D gene (6 bases). The germline V and J ends were trimmed by 3 bases and 7 bases, with 15 bases remaining between them. The CDR3 has 14 residues. The germline V gene encodes CDR1 MDHEN and CDR2 SYDVKM.

V usage is TRBV5-6 and J usage is TRBJ2-5, with TRBD1 matching over 12 bases. In germline, CDR1 is SGHDT, CDR2 YYEEEE. The length of the CDR3 is 16 residues. V was clipped by 4 bases and J by 5 bases; unmatched bases: 9. The CDR3 region is CASSRSGQGAGETQYF. CDR3 sequence (DNA): TGTGCCAGCAGCAGATCGGGACAGGGGGCAGGGGAGACCCAGTACTTC.

The chain recombines TRBV6-1 with TRBJ1-1; weak D call: TRBD1 (6 bases). Between the trimmed V and J ends, which lost 5 bases and 6 bases, there was a span of 19 bases. The germline CDR1 and CDR2 sequences are MNHNS and SASEGT. This CDR3 is built from 15 residues. CDR3 DNA sequence: TGTGCCAGCAGTACAACGACAGGTGTAGGCTCTGAAGCTTTCTTT. As protein: CASSTTTGVGSEAFF.

The chain is built from TRBV4-1 and TRBJ1-3; D is undetermined. This CDR3 comprises 15 residues. Germline CDR1 reads MGHRA; CDR2 reads YSYEKL. The germline V and J ends were trimmed by 0 bases and 2 bases, with 8 bases remaining between them. This CDR3 is CASSQDWDPGNTIYF. CDR3 in DNA: TGCGCCAGCAGCCAAGATTGGGATCCTGGAAACACCATATATTTT.

This chain uses TRBV28 with TRBJ2-5, with D possibly TRBD2 on 5 matching bases. The CDR3 is 15 residues long. Germline CDR1 is MDHEN and CDR2 is SYDVKM. Trimming removed 7 bases at V and 2 bases at J, with 17 bases between. In DNA form, the CDR3 reads TGTGCCAGCACCCCCCCTGGTAGCGTACAAGAGACCCAGTACTTC. Translating gives CASTPPGSVQETQYF.

This clone appeared a few times. The CDR3 region has the DNA TGTGCCAGCAGCTTCTCAGAAAAATACAATGAGCAGTTCTTC. This gives the protein CASSFSEKYNEQFF. This chain joins TRBV11-2 and TRBJ2-1, with D uncertain. V was shortened by 3 bases and J by 4 bases, with 10 bases between the two germline ends. Germline assignment: CDR1 SGHAT and CDR2 FQNNGV. This CDR3 is 14 amino acids long.

The V gene is TRBV5-1, the J gene TRBJ2-3; D is unclear. CDR3 size: 15 residues. Per the germline V gene, CDR1 is SGHRS and CDR2 is YFSETQ. Trimming took off 2 bases at V and 0 bases at J, with 10 bases between the two ends. The CDR3 here is CASSFLAPSTDTQYF. Here the CDR3 DNA reads TGCGCCAGCAGCTTTCTCGCTCCTAGCACAGATACGCAGTATTTT.

This clone was seen a handful of times. The chain employs TRBV6-6 and TRBJ1-2, with D perhaps TRBD1 (5 bases). This CDR3 contains 13 residues. The germline V gene encodes CDR1 MNHNY and CDR2 SVGAGI (reference sequence). V lost 7 bases, J lost 8 bases, and 17 bases lay in between. CDR3 in amino acids: CASTVVVEGGYTF. CDR3 sequence (DNA): TGTGCCAGCACGGTAGTGGTTGAGGGGGGCTACACCTTC.

In the case of this clone: The same CDR3 is also encoded by other DNA sequences in this sample. CDR3 bases: TGTGCCAGCAGTTTTATGGGAAACACCATATATTTT. It is translated as CASSFMGNTIYF. The chain combines TRBV28 with TRBJ1-3; no definite D call. V was trimmed by 3 bases and J by 4 bases, leaving 4 bases between them. Looked up from germline, CDR1 is MDHEN and CDR2 is SYDVKM. This CDR3 has 12 residues. Filled out from reference TRBV28 and TRBJ1-3, the complete variable domain reads DVKVTQSSRYLVKRTGEKVFLECVQDMDHENMFWYRQDPGLGLRLIYFSYDVKMKEKGDIPEGYSVSREKKERFSLILESASTNQTSMYLCASSFMGNTIYFGEGSWLTVV.

The rearrangement uses TRBV18 and TRBJ1-2; no firm D call. There are 14 residues in the CDR3. The germline V gene encodes CDR1 KGHSH and CDR2 LQKENI. Trimming removed 1 base at V and 3 bases at J, with 9 bases between. The CDR3 is CASSPQTADYGYTF. The CDR3 coding sequence is TGTGCCAGCTCACCACAAACAGCGGACTATGGCTACACCTTC.

This sequence joins TRBV5-4 and TRBJ1-6; 8 bases match TRBD1. CDR3 length: 17 amino acids. Per germline, CDR1 SGHNT and CDR2 YYREEE (reference sequence). Trimming cost V 4 bases and J 8 bases; bases outside gene matches: 14. The CDR3 protein is CASSATQGVGGDSPLHF. CDR3 sequence (DNA): TGTGCCAGCAGCGCGACACAGGGGGTAGGTGGCGATTCACCCCTCCACTTT. Drawing the rest from reference TRBV5-4 and TRBJ1-6, the complete variable domain is ETGVTQSPTHLIKTRGQQVTLRCSSQSGHNTVSWYQQALGQGPQFIFQYYREEENGRGNFPPRFSGLQFPNYSSELNVNALELDDSALYLCASSATQGVGGDSPLHFGNGTRLTVT.

The V and J genes are TRBV7-8 and TRBJ2-3; 8 positions agree with TRBD1. The V gene end was trimmed by 5 bases and the J gene end by 5 bases; junction bases not matched to a gene: 9. Per the germline V gene, CDR1 is SGHVS and CDR2 is FQNEAQ. The CDR3 runs to 15 residues. For the CDR3, the DNA is TGTGCCAGCAGCCCTCGGACAGGGCAAGGAGATACGCAGTATTTT. Encoded protein: CASSPRTGQGDTQYF.

CDR3 loop: CASSFLLGTVVNTEAFF. As DNA, the CDR3 is TGTGCCAGCAGCTTCCTTCTGGGAACGGTAGTCAACACTGAAGCTTTCTTT. The chain combines TRBV7-7 with TRBJ1-1; D is unresolved. Germline CDR1 and CDR2: SSHAT and FNYEAQ (reference sequence). This CDR3 is 17 amino acids long. V lost 3 bases to trimming and J lost 2 bases, with 19 bases between them.

This clone was seen a handful of times. The chain recombines TRBV29-1 with TRBJ1-1; the D is unclear. Germline CDR1 and CDR2: SQVTM and ANQGSEA. V was cut by 7 bases and J by 0 bases, with 9 bases left in between. CDR3 length: 12 amino acids. The CDR3 DNA reads as TGCAGCGGGTCTGATTTGAACACTGAAGCTTTCTTT. Amino acids: CSGSDLNTEAFF.

This clone was seen once. The same CDR3 can be traced to other DNA sequences in this sample. The V call is TRBV19, the J call TRBJ1-5; no definite D call. CDR3 size: 13 residues. Germline V gene data show CDR1 as LNHDA and CDR2 as SQIVND (reference sequence). Trimming cost V 3 bases and J 4 bases, with 7 bases left between them. CDR3 sequence (DNA): TGTGCCAGTAGTATTAGGGAGAATCAGCCCCAGCATTTT. It encodes CASSIRENQPQHF.

This chain links TRBV27 with TRBJ1-4, with 7 nucleotides matching TRBD1. The CDR3 totals 15 residues. Germline CDR1 and CDR2: MNHEY and SMNVEV (reference sequence). Germline trimming cut 4 bases from V and 6 bases from J; bases unmatched to any gene: 8. The CDR3: CASSSGGAGDEKLFF. CDR3 in DNA: TGTGCCAGCAGTTCAGGGGGGGCAGGGGATGAAAAACTGTTTTTT.

The chain combines TRBV4-2 with TRBJ2-2; TRBD2 matches at 7 bases. V trimming: 0 bases; J trimming: 3 bases; junction bases outside the gene matches: 7. This CDR3 comprises 17 residues. The germline V gene encodes CDR1 LGHNA and CDR2 YNFKEQ. In DNA, the CDR3 is TGTGCCAGCAGCCAAGATAAGGCTAGCGGTTACACCGGGGAGCTGTTTTTT. Protein: CASSQDKASGYTGELFF.

The V and J genes are TRBV15 and TRBJ1-1; TRBD1 is a possible D gene (5 bases). The CDR3 length is 14 residues. Deletions cut 3 bases from V and 1 base from J, with 9 bases between. Germline V gene lookup returns CDR1 LNHNV and CDR2 YYDKDF (reference sequence). The CDR3 region is CATSSYQGNTEAFF. CDR3 nucleotides: TGTGCCACCAGCAGTTATCAGGGGAACACTGAAGCTTTCTTT.

V gene TRBV6-1 combines with J gene TRBJ1-2; TRBD1 might be the D (5 bases). The CDR3 totals 15 residues. V was cut by 5 bases and J by 5 bases, with 18 bases left in between. The germline gives CDR1 MNHNS, CDR2 SASEGT. The CDR3 spells CASSIDGGSFYGYTF. CDR3 nucleotides: TGTGCCAGCAGTATAGATGGGGGTTCCTTTTATGGCTACACCTTC.

CDR3 amino acids: CASSWKYFDGEQYF. CDR3 bases: TGTGCCAGCAGTTGGAAGTACTTCGACGGGGAGCAGTACTTC. The chain uses TRBV28 and TRBJ2-7; D is uncertain. The length of the CDR3 is 14 residues. V shed 4 bases and J shed 7 bases, with 17 bases lying between them. The germline gives CDR1 MDHEN, CDR2 SYDVKM.

With regard to this clone: The same CDR3 also results from other DNA sequences found in this sample. J is TRBJ2-5 and V is TRBV20-1; either TRBD1 or TRBD2 may supply D (6 bases each). The V end was cut by 6 bases, the J end by 5 bases, with 10 bases between. Germline V gene sequence: CDR1 DFQATT, CDR2 SNEGSKA (reference sequence). The CDR3 is 11 residues long. CDR3 DNA sequence: TGCAGTGCCCGGGGGCAGGAGACCCAGTACTTC. The encoded protein is CSARGQETQYF.

The chain joins TRBV11-2 to TRBJ2-5; D is possibly TRBD2 (6 bases). This CDR3 region has 16 residues. V was shortened by 2 bases and J by 5 bases, with 18 bases between the two germline ends. The germline V gene encodes CDR1 SGHAT and CDR2 FQNNGV. The CDR3, as DNA: TGTGCCAGCAGCTTACGGGGGAATCGGTTCGGGGAGACCCAGTACTTC. Amino acid sequence: CASSLRGNRFGETQYF.

The chain links TRBV30 to TRBJ1-2, with 9 bases lining up with TRBD1. V gave up 2 bases and J gave up 8 bases; unmatched junction bases: 6. CDR1 and CDR2 (germline): GTSNPN, SVGIG (reference sequence). This CDR3 spans 13 amino acids. CDR3 residues: CAWSSTGGLGYTF. The CDR3 region has the DNA TGTGCCTGGAGTTCGACAGGGGGTTTGGGCTACACCTTC.

V usage is TRBV6-1 and J usage is TRBJ1-4; D is perhaps TRBD1 (5 bases). The V end lost 0 bases, the J end lost 8 bases, and 13 bases lay between the germline ends. This CDR3 comprises 15 residues. Germline CDR1 is MNHNS and CDR2 is SASEGT. Here the CDR3 reads CASSEAGRAGEKLFF. Here the CDR3 DNA reads TGTGCCAGCAGTGAAGCGGGCAGGGCCGGGGAAAAACTGTTTTTT.

The chain combines TRBV7-2 with TRBJ2-3; 15 bases align to TRBD2. Germline trimming cut 1 base from V and 5 bases from J; bases unmatched to any gene: 1. CDR3 length: 16 residues. Germline V lookup: CDR1 SGHTA, CDR2 FQGNSA. The CDR3 coding sequence is TGTGCCAGCAGCTTAGGGACTAGCGGGAGGGGAGATACGCAGTATTTT. The encoded protein is CASSLGTSGRGDTQYF.